Listed here are 13 T cell receptor beta chains from one sample, sequenced in a study of blood T cell repertoires in COVID-19. The repertoire was sequenced with immunoSEQ multiplex PCR; TCRdb's copy has only in-frame clones and lacks some. The data hold approximately 50,000 clones, with about 76% observed a single time. Sequencing input: peripheral blood. These receptor sequences come from a man aged 45 to 65 with active or convalescent COVID-19.

The rearrangement joins TRBV29-1 to TRBJ2-7; 9 positions match TRBD2. The length of the CDR3 is 15 residues. V shed 6 bases, J shed 2 bases, and the junction held 11 bases outside the gene matches. Germline-derived CDR1 and CDR2 are SQVTM and ANQGSEA. The CDR3 region has the DNA TGCAGCGTCGAGGGTGCTAGCGGGGATACCTACGAGCAGTACTTC. It codes for CSVEGASGDTYEQYF.

This chain connects TRBV19 to TRBJ2-3, with TRBD1 identical over 11 bases. CDR1 and CDR2 from the germline V gene are LNHDA and SQIVND (reference sequence). The CDR3 is made up of 14 amino acids. V trimming: 4 bases; J trimming: 12 bases; junction bases outside the gene matches: 9. CDR3 loop: CASSSDPWTGGQYF. DNA of the CDR3: TGTGCCAGTAGTAGCGACCCCTGGACAGGGGGCCAGTATTTT.

CDR3 residues: CASSLTSGGETQYF. DNA for the CDR3: TGTGCCAGCAGCCTGACTAGCGGGGGAGAGACCCAGTACTTC. The chain uses TRBV5-4 and TRBJ2-5; 12 positions match TRBD2. Germline CDR1 SGHNT, CDR2 YYREEE (reference sequence). The junction had 2 bases not matched to a gene; V was cut back by 4 bases and J by 4 bases. CDR3 length: 14 amino acids.

This chain joins TRBV19 and TRBJ1-2; perhaps TRBD1 as D (5 bases). Germline V gene lookup returns CDR1 LNHDA and CDR2 SQIVND (reference sequence). The CDR3 spans 14 residues. V was shortened by 3 bases and J by 1 base, with 9 bases between the two germline ends. The CDR3, as DNA: TGTGCCAGTAGTATTTGGGGCGATAACTATGGCTACACCTTC. It yields the protein CASSIWGDNYGYTF.

The chain employs TRBV5-1 and TRBJ2-1, with 8 bases aligning to TRBD2. V lost 5 bases and J lost 7; bases outside the gene matches: 8. Germline V CDR1 and CDR2: SGHRS, YFSETQ. The CDR3 extends over 14 amino acids. CDR3 in amino acids: CASSTGGKGNEQFF. The CDR3 nucleotides read TGCGCCAGCAGTACGGGGGGGAAAGGAAATGAGCAGTTCTTC.

This chain uses TRBV5-1 with TRBJ2-1; TRBD1 agrees at 7 bases. The trim removed 4 bases at V and 6 bases at J, leaving 10 bases unmatched. Germline V gene data show CDR1 as SGHRS and CDR2 as YFSETQ. There are 15 residues in the CDR3. This chain's CDR3 is CASSDGTAALNEQFF. DNA for the CDR3: TGCGCCAGCAGCGATGGGACAGCCGCCCTCAATGAGCAGTTCTTC.

In this sample, this clone turned up once. V gene TRBV7-9 combines with J gene TRBJ2-4, with D possibly matching TRBD2 (5 bases). The CDR3 consists of 16 residues. The V gene lost 5 bases and the J gene lost 0 bases, with 14 bases spanning the gap. From germline, CDR1 is SEHNR and CDR2 FQNEAQ (reference sequence). The DNA for the CDR3 is TGTGCCAGCAGCCCCCAGCTAAGCGGAGCCAAAAACATTCAGTACTTC. Its protein product is CASSPQLSGAKNIQYF.

The rearrangement joins TRBV9 to TRBJ1-4; 10 positions match TRBD1. The CDR3 is 18 residues long. The junction had 9 bases not matched to a gene; V was cut back by 4 bases and J by 0 bases. The germline V gene has CDR1 SGDLS and CDR2 YYNGEE. This CDR3 is CASSQGQGFVATNEKLFF. CDR3 coding DNA: TGTGCCAGCAGCCAGGGACAGGGGTTTGTTGCAACTAATGAAAAACTGTTTTTT.

This chain uses TRBV11-2 with TRBJ1-1; 11 positions agree with TRBD1. The ends lost 3 bases at V and 6 bases at J; junction bases unmatched: 6. CDR1 SGHAT and CDR2 FQNNGV come from the germline V gene. CDR3 size: 15 residues. The CDR3 DNA reads TGTGCCAGCAGCTTGGGACAGGGGGGAGCCTCTGAAGCTTTCTTT. Its protein is CASSLGQGGASEAFF.

This clone showed up just a few times. In the same sample, other DNA sequences code for this CDR3. V is TRBV5-1 and J is TRBJ1-1, with TRBD1 identical over 7 bases. The germline gives CDR1 SGHRS, CDR2 YFSETQ. The CDR3 contains 13 residues. With 4 bases clipped from V and 5 bases from J, the junction kept 5 bases outside the gene matches. DNA for the CDR3: TGCGCCAGCAGCCCAGGGGGATGGACTGAAGCTTTCTTT. This codes for CASSPGGWTEAFF.

This clone was observed a handful of times. The chain combines TRBV7-9 with TRBJ2-1, with D possibly being TRBD2 (6 bases). The germline V gene encodes CDR1 SEHNR and CDR2 FQNEAQ (reference sequence). The CDR3 consists of 14 residues. The V end lost 1 base, the J end lost 10 bases, and 14 bases lay between the germline ends. CDR3 region: CASSLDLPLAEQFF. The CDR3 DNA is TGTGCCAGCAGCTTAGACCTCCCCCTAGCGGAGCAGTTCTTC.

This clone showed up just once. The CDR3 nucleotides are TGTGCCAGCAGCGTAGCAGGGGTTTGGGCTGAGCAGTTCTTC. Encoded protein: CASSVAGVWAEQFF. V is TRBV9 and J is TRBJ2-1, with TRBD1 as a possible D gene (6 bases). The CDR3 covers 14 residues. Trimming shortened V by 0 bases and J by 9 bases, and 13 bases separated the two germline ends. The germline V gene encodes CDR1 SGDLS and CDR2 YYNGEE.

Of note for this clone: Relative to the germline gene, one junction end is altered; a read error may explain this. The CDR3 DNA reads TGTGCCAGCAGCCGCAGAGGGGGACCGGACGTGGTCTTC. This translates into CASSRRGGPDVVF. This chain connects TRBV3-1 (or the pseudogene TRBV3-2) to TRBJ2-1, with D perhaps TRBD1 (6 bases). Per germline, CDR1 LGHDT and CDR2 YNNKEL (reference sequence). The CDR3 has 13 residues.